The source of this TCR beta chain is a study of blood T cell repertoires in COVID-19. Study as a whole: Sites in the United States, Italy and Spain provided acute and convalescent COVID-19 samples.

It was during active infection that Seattle patients were enrolled and then longitudinally followed. The CDR3 consists of 13 residues. Looked up from germline, CDR1 is SQVTM and CDR2 is ANQGSEA. Losses at the gene ends were 3 bases for V and 6 bases for J; bases not matched to a gene: 5. Authors' data handling: Estimation of nucleated cell counts was performed using reference gene primer amplification. Assay: immunoSEQ multiplex PCR; the TCRdb copy retains only in-frame clones and omits some. V and J calls and clone size are copied from that table; D and trimming were computed from the DNA. Of fewer than 350,000 clones in the sample, about 87% were seen once.

This chain connects TRBV29-1 to TRBJ1-5; 7 bases are a match to TRBD1. The sequence was obtained from a woman between 25 and 40 years old with COVID-19, enrolled during active disease. The sample was peripheral blood. The CDR3 sequence: CSVDEGAGQPQHF. CDR3 DNA sequence: TGCAGCGTTGATGAGGGGGCGGGTCAGCCCCAGCATTTT.